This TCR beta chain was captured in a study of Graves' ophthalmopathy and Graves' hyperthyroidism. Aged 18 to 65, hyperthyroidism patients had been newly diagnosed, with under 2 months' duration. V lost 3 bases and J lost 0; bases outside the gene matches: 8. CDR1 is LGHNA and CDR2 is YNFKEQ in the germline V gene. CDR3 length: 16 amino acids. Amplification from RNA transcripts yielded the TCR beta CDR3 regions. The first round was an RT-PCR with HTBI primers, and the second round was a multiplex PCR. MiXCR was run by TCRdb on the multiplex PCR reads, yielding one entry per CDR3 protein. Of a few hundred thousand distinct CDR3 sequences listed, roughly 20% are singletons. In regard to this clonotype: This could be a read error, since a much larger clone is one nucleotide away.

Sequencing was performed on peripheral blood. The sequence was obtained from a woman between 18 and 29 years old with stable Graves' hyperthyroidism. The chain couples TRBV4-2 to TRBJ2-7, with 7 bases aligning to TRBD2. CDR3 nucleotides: TGTGCCAGCAGCCATGCGTCCGGGGGGTCCTCCTACGAGCAGTACTTC. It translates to CASSHASGGSSYEQYF.